This T cell receptor beta chain was identified in a study of regulatory T cells in long-lasting Graves disease listed by TCRdb under 2021. At the level of the whole study: In the newly diagnosed Graves' disease group, patients had been taking antithyroid drugs for less than 3 months. This study used TCR sequencing and RNA sequencing of peripheral blood to compare persistent Graves' disease patients against newly diagnosed Graves' disease patients. The study was conducted in China and was registered as a clinical trial. A total of around 35 samples underwent TCR sequencing, from about 13 patients with persistent Graves' disease and about 20 patients with newly diagnosed Graves' disease. General study outcomes and caveats: The study examined only peripheral blood because the primary lesion, thyroid tissue, could not be accessed. TRBV28, TRBJ1-2 and TRBJ2-5 were preferentially used in persistent disease, while TRBV20-1 and TRBJ2-1 were favored in newly diagnosed disease. Compared with newly diagnosed patients, patients with persistent Graves' disease had lower TCR Shannon entropy and fewer highly expanded clones, which suggests clonal expansion. The small sample size was acknowledged by the authors as a limitation that may reduce accuracy. A larger number of public clonotypes was shared among persistent patients (about 2,700) than among newly diagnosed patients (around 970). Only the TCR beta chain was sequenced and analyzed.

This clonotype was counted a few times. Its antigen remains unidentified. Qualities for individual bases were not recorded, and no much larger clone is one base off. In light of the paper, this sample's time point label describes: newly diagnosed GD, antithyroid drugs for less than 3 months. RNA was extracted from PBMCs in TRIzol for both TCR sequencing and RNA sequencing. The diagnosis of Graves' disease was made according to American Thyroid Association guidelines. The patients came from an endocrinology department in Xi'an, China. Each patient gave 7.5 to 10 milliliters of peripheral blood, collected in an EDTA anticoagulant tube. Ficoll Paque Plus density gradient separation was used to isolate PBMCs, and no further T cell sorting was done. An Agilent 2100 Bioanalyzer and agarose gel were used to assess RNA quality, and a NanoDrop 2000 was used to measure RNA concentration. Trimming costs V 2 bases and J 7 bases, and their ends lie 8 bases apart. Inclusive of the bounding cysteine and phenylalanine, the CDR3 is 13 residues long. Of the read, only the CDR3 DNA is kept; its 39 bases are in frame from base 1. Based on the germline V gene, the CDR1 and CDR2 sequences are MGHRA and YSYEKL.

Libraries were constructed by multiplex PCR. Reads for this sample came from an Illumina HiSeq 4000. TCR beta libraries were built with iRepertoire HTBI primers and Arm-PCR amplification of CDR3 regions. Before sequencing, the PCR products went through gel purification. As for the authors' bioinformatics: Gene usage analysis of CDR3 amino acid clonotypes relied on the roughly 60 TRBV and 12 to 15 TRBJ segments identified across samples. COPE and FqMerger were used to merge the filtered high-quality paired reads into contigs. BLAST was used to align contigs to IMGT TRBV, TRBD and TRBJ reference genes, with CDR3 defined following IMGT. Highly expanded clones were defined as clonotypes with a frequency above 0.1%. Repertoire diversity was measured by Shannon entropy, and V-J evenness by the Gini coefficient. Public clonotypes were defined as clonotypes shared by more than one individual. TCRdb trimmed public reads at Q25 via fastp, called clones via MiXCR and kept in-frame beta chains. Identical CDR3 protein sequences are pooled into one entry, listed with their most common genes and DNA. TCRdb, not the original authors, processed these V and J calls. This sample is represented by approximately 560,000 distinct CDR3 sequences; approximately 16% of them were singletons. Clones ranked in the top ten supply around 12% of the sample.

These data also featured in a second study, about T cells in Graves' hyperthyroidism and ophthalmopathy. The second investigation adds: A patient counted as having stable Graves' hyperthyroidism if no progression to ophthalmopathy occurred over 18 months of follow-up. The hyperthyroidism patients were between 18 and 65 years old and newly diagnosed, with a disease duration of less than 2 months. Exclusion was applied to patients with uncontrolled infections, other autoimmune diseases, pregnancy or lactation. Diagnoses were based on clinical symptoms, serum thyroxine and TRAb, thyroid ultrasound and orbital computed tomography. The first round of RT-PCR for the TCR CDR3 was performed with the HTBI primer set and the Qiagen OneStep RT-PCR kit. Most expanded thyroid clonotypes (frequency above 0.001) were also detected in blood, a finding suggesting that blood repertoires may reflect thyroid immune responses. In cross-validation, a model built on a 13 V-J signature told ophthalmopathy apart from stable hyperthyroidism with 85% to 90% sensitivity and roughly 82% specificity, and in testing the same model reached 80%/75%. In validation, the model predicted progression to ophthalmopathy with about 71% sensitivity and roughly 75% specificity, a median of approximately 6.5 months before onset. To identify distinguishing TCR V-J signatures, a discovery cohort of 95 to 100 patients was used, comprising 43 with Graves' ophthalmopathy and 55 to 65 with stable Graves' hyperthyroidism. Prospective prediction of ophthalmopathy was tested in an independent validation cohort consisting of 18 to 20 hyperthyroidism patients and some 15 patients who later progressed to ophthalmopathy. For training and testing, the 100 patients in the discovery cohort were randomly divided in a 7:3 ratio. In addition, the study compared T-cell repertoires in thyroid tissue and in blood from 6 or 7 Graves' hyperthyroidism patients. Following sampling, methimazole starting at 30 mg daily was given to hyperthyroidism patients, and high-dose intravenous methylprednisolone was given to ophthalmopathy patients. Libraries were constructed in a second round of multiplex PCR, after which size selection and purification were performed. Paired-end sequencing of the libraries was performed with 100 bp reads on an Illumina HiSeq2000. Raw data were processed with SOAPnuke, discarding reads with adapters, uncalled bases, mean Phred below 15, or no exact constant-primer or identifier match. High-quality paired reads were merged with COPE v1.2.5, and unique nucleotide sequences were defined as clonotypes. MiTCR v1.1 was used to align clonotypes to the IMGT TRBV, TRBD and TRBJ reference segments. Only V-J combinations with frequency above 0.0001, covering 99.2% of repertoires, were analysed. The TCS score was defined as the ratio of F50 (clonal expansion) to E x V (chaos), calculated using BLOSUM62-based TCRdist between CDR3 peptides within each V-J. Welch's t-statistics and random forest reduced 514 V-J features to about 13, which were used in a naive Bayes classifier (R e1071). No statistical method was used to set the sample size in advance, and investigators knew the group allocation. The paper describes TCR Vbeta CDR3 sequencing of around 140 peripheral blood samples, made up of roughly 45 ophthalmopathy patients, 70 to 75 hyperthyroidism patients and 17 progressor patients.

The TCR comes from a man younger than 30 with Graves disease. Donor details come from another sample of the same person, matched by shared clones. The V and J genes are TRBV4-1 and TRBJ2-2; no D gene can be assigned with confidence. The material sequenced was peripheral blood mononuclear cells (PBMCs), taken at new diagnosis, from a patient treated with antithyroid drugs. The DNA sequence follows: TGCGCCAGCAGCCAATCTTACGGCGGGGAGCTGTTTTTT. Its product reads: CASSQSYGGELFF.